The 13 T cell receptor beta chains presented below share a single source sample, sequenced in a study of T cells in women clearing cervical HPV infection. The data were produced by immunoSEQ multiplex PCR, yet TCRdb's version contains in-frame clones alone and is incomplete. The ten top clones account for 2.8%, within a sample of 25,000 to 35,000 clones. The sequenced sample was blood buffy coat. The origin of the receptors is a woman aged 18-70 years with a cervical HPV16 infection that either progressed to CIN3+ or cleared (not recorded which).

CDR3 DNA (partial): TGCAGTGCGGATCCCCAAAGCGGGAGAGGAGATACG. Translating gives CSADPQSGRGDT. The full CDR3 sequence reads CSADPQSGRGDTQYF. V gene TRBV20-1 combines with J gene TRBJ2-3, with 8 bases that match TRBD2. The read finishes 3 residues shy of the CDR3 end, and the germline J gene is used to complete it. V was clipped by 6 bases and J by 5 bases; unmatched bases: 13. CDR3 size: 15 residues. Germline loops: CDR1 DFQATT, CDR2 SNEGSKA (reference sequence).

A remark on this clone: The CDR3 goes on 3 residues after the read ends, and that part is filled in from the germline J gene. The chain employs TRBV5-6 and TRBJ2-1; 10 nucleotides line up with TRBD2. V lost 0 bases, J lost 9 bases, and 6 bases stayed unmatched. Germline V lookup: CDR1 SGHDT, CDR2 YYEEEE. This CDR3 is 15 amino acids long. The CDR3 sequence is CASSLAPSGGGEQFF. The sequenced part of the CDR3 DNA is TGTGCCAGCAGCTTGGCTCCCAGCGGGGGGGGTGAG.

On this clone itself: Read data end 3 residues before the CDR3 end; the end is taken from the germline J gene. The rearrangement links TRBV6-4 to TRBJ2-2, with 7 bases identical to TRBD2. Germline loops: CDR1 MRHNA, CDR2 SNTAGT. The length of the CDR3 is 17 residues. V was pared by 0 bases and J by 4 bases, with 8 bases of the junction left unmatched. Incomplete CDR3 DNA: TGTGCCAGCAGTGACTCTTGGGCTAGCGGTAGCACCGGGGAG. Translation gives CASSDSWASGSTGE. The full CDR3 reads CASSDSWASGSTGELFF.

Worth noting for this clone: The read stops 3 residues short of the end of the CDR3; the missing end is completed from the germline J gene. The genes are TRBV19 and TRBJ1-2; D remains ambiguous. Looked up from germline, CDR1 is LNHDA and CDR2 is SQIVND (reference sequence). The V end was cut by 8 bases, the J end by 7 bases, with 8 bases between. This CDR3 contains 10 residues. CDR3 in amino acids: CASYGGGYTF. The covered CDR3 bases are TGTGCCAGTTACGGCGGTGGC.

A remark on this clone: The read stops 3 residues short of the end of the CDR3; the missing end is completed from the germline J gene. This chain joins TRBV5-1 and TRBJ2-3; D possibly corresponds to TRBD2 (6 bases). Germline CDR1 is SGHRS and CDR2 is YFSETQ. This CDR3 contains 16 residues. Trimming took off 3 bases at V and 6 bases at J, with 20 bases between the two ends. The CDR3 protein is CASSSIAAPNLDTQYF. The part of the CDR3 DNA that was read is TGCGCCAGCAGCTCTATAGCGGCTCCCAACCTCGATACG.

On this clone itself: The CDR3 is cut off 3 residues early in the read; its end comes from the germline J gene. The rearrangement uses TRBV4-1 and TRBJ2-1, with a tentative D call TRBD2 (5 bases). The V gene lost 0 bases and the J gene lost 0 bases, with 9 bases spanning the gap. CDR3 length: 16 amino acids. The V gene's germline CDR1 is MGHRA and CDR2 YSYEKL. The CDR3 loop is CASSQDLRGSYNEQFF. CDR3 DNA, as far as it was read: TGCGCCAGCAGCCAAGATCTCCGGGGCTCCTACAATGAG.

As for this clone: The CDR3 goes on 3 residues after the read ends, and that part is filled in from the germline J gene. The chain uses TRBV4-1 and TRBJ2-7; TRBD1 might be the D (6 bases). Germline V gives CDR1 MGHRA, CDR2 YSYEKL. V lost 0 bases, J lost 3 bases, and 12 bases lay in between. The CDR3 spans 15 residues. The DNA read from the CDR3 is TGCGCCAGCAGCCAAGATAGGACAGCGTACTACGAG. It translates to CASSQDRTAYYE. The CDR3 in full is CASSQDRTAYYEQYF.

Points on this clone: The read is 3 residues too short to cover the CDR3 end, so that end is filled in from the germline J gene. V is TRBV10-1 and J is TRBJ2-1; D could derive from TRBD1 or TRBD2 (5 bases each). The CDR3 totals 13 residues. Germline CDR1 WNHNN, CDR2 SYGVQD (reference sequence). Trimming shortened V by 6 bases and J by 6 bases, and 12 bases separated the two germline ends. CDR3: CASSEGQGNEQFF. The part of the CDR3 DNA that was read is TGCGCCAGCAGCGAGGGGCAAGGCAATGAG.

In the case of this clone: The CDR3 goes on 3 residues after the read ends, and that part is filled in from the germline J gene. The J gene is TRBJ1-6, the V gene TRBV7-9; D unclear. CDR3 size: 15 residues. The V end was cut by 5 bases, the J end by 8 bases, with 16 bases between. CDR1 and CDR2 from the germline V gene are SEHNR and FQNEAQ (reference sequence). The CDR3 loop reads CASSRNLFPDSPLHF. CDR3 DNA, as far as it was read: TGTGCCAGCAGCCGAAACCTTTTCCCAGATTCACCC. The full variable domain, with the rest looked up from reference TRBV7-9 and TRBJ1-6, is DTGVSQNPRHKITKRGQNVTFRCDPISEHNRLYWYRQTLGQGPEFLTYFQNEAQLEKSRLLSDRFSAERPKGSFSTLEIQRTEQGDSAMYLCASSRNLFPDSPLHFGNGTRLTVT.

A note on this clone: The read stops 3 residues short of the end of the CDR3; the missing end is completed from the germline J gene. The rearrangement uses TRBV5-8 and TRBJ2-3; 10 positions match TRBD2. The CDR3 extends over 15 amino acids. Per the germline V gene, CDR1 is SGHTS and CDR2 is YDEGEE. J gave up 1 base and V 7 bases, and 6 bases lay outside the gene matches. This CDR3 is CASRPGLAGTDTQYF. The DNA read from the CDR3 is TGTGCCAGCCGCCCTGGACTAGCGGGCACAGATACG. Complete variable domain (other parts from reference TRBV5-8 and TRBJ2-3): EAGVTQSPTHLIKTRGQQATLRCSPISGHTSVYWYQQALGLGLQFLLWYDEGEERNRGNFPPRFSGRQFPNYSSELNVNALELEDSALYLCASRPGLAGTDTQYFGPGTRLTVL.

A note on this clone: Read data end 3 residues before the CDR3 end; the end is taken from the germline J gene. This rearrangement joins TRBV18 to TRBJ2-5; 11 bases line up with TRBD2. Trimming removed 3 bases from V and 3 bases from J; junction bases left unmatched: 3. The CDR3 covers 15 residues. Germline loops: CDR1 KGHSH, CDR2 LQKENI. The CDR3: CASSPLGLAEETQYF. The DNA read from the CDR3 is TGTGCCAGCTCACCCCTGGGACTAGCGGAAGAGACC.

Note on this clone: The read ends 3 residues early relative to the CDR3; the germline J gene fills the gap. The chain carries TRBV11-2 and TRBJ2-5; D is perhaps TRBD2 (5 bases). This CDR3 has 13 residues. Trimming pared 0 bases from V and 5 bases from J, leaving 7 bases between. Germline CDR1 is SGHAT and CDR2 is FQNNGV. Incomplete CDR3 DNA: TGTGCCAGCAGCTTAGATCCGGGGGAGACC. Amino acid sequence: CASSLDPGET. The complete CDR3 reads CASSLDPGETQYF.

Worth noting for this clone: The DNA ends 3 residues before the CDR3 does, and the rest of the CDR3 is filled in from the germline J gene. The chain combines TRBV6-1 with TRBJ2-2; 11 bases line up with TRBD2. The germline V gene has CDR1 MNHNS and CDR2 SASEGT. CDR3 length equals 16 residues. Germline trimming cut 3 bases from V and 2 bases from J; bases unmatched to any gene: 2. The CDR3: CASSDLAGGNTGELFF. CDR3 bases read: TGTGCCAGCAGTGATCTAGCGGGGGGTAACACCGGGGAG.